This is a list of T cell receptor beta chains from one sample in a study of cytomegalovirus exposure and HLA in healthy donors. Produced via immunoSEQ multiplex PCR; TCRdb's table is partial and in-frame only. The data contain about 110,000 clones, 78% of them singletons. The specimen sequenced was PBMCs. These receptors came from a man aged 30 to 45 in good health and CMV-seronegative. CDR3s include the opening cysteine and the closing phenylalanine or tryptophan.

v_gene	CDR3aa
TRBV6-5	CASSQGGGCEQYF
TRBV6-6	CASSRESGTQYF
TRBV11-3	CASSHRLTSGAADEQFF
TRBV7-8	CASSPGTGGANTIYF
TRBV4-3	CASSRITGGYYGYTF
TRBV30	CAWTPRPGFSNQPQHF
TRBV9	CASSVEGLGGSYEQYF
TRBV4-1	CASSQFIGAETQYF
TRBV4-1	CASSQVAGSYEQYF
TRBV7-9	CASSLVSSGLYNEQFF
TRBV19	CASSGAINSPLHF
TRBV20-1	CSAARTDTQYF
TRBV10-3	CAISPIRGATTNEKLFF
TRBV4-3	CASSQDLGDHRGYTF
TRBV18	CASSPLGQAQARNYGYTF
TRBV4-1	CASSQYPQGSNQPQHF
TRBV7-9	CASNTGPDQETQYF
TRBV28	CASSSGQDLTDTQYF
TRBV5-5	CASSGQLGNYEQYF
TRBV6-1	CASSGLDRANQPQHF
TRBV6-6	CASSYTSPGSHEQYF
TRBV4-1	CASSQGPRTKFYGYTF
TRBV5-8	CASSGPGIYNEQFF
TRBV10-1	CASSEQAGGYEQYF
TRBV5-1	CASSLEEGNTGELFF
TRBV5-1	CASSLDLGQNTEAFF
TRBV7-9	CASSFNRVSEAFF
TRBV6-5	CASSYEGYSPLHF